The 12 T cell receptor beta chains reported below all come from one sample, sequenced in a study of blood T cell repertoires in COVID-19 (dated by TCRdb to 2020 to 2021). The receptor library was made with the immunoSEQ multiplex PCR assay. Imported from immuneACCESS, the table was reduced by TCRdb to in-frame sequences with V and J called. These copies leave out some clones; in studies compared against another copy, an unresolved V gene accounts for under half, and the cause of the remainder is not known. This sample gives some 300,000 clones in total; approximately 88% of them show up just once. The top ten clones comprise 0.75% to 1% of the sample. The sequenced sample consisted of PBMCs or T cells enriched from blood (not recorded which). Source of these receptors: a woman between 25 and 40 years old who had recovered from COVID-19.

The CDR3 nucleotides are TGCGCCAGCAGCCAAACTCAGGGGGTTGGAAACACCATATATTTT. It translates to CASSQTQGVGNTIYF. This chain connects TRBV4-3 to TRBJ1-3; 7 bases map to TRBD1. Trimming at V came to 2 bases and at J to 3 bases, leaving 4 bases not matched to a gene. CDR1 LGHNA and CDR2 YSLEER come from the germline V gene. The CDR3 is made up of 15 amino acids.

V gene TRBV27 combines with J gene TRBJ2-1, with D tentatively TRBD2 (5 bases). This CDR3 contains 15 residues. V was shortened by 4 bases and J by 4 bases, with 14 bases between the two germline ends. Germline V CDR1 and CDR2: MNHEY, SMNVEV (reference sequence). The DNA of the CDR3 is TGTGCCAGCAGTTCTAGGACGGGGATATACAATGAGCAGTTCTTC. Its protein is CASSSRTGIYNEQFF.

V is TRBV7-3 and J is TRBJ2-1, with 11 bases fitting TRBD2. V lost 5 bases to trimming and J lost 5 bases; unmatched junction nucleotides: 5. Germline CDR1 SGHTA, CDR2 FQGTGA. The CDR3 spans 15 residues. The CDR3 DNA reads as TGTGCCAGCAGCCGGGGACTAGCGGCGAACAATGAGCAGTTCTTC. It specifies CASSRGLAANNEQFF.

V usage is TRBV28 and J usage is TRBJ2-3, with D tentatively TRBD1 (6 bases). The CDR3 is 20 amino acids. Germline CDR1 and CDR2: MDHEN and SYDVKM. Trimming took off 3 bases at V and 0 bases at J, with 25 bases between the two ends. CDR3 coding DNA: TGTGCCAGCAGTTTGGTGAATACAGGGCCAACTTTTTTTAGCACAGATACGCAGTATTTT. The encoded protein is CASSLVNTGPTFFSTDTQYF.

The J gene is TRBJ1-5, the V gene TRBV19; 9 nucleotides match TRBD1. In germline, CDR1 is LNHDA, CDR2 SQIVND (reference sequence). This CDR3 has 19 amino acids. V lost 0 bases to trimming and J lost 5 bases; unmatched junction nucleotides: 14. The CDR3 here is CASSIEGDRVLGFDQPQHF. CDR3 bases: TGTGCCAGTAGTATAGAAGGGGACAGGGTCTTAGGTTTTGATCAGCCCCAGCATTTT. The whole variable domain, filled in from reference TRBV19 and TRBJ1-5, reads DGGITQSPKYLFRKEGQNVTLSCEQNLNHDAMYWYRQDPGQGLRLIYYSQIVNDFQKGDIAEGYSVSREKKESFPLTVTSAQKNPTAFYLCASSIEGDRVLGFDQPQHFGDGTRLSIL.

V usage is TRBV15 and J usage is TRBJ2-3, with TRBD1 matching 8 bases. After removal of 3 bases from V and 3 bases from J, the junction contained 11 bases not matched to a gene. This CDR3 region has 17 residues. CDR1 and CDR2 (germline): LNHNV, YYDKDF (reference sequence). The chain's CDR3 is CATSRDSRTGWTDTQYF. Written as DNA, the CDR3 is TGTGCCACCAGCAGGGACTCTCGGACAGGGTGGACAGATACGCAGTATTTT.

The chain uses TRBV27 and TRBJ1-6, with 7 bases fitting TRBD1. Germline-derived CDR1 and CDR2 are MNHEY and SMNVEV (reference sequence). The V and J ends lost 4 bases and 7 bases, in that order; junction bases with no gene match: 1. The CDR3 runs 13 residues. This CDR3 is CASSWDRNSPLHF. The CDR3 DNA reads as TGTGCCAGCAGTTGGGACAGAAATTCACCCCTCCACTTT.

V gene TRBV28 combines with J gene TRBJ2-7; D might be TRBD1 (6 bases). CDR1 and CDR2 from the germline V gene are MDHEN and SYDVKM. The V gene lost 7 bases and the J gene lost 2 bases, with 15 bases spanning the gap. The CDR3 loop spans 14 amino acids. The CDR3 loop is CASTVGTPAYEQYF. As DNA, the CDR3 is TGTGCCAGCACAGTAGGGACACCGGCCTACGAGCAGTACTTC.

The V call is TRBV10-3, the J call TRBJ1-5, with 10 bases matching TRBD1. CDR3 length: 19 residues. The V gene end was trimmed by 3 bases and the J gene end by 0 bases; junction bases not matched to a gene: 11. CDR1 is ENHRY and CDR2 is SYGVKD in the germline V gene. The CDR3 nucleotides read TGTGCCATCAGTGAACACCGGGACAGGGGATCGTATAGCAATCAGCCCCAGCATTTT. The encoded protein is CAISEHRDRGSYSNQPQHF.

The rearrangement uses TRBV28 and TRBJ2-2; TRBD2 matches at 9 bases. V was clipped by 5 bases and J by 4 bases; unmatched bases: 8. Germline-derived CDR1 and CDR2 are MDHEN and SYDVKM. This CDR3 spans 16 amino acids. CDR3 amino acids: CASSPIAGVGTGELFF. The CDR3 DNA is TGTGCCAGCAGTCCAATAGCGGGAGTGGGCACCGGGGAGCTGTTTTTT. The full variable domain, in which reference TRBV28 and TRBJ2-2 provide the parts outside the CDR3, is DVKVTQSSRYLVKRTGEKVFLECVQDMDHENMFWYRQDPGLGLRLIYFSYDVKMKEKGDIPEGYSVSREKKERFSLILESASTNQTSMYLCASSPIAGVGTGELFFGEGSRLTVL.

The CDR3 bases are TGTGCCAGCAGCTTAAGGGCCAGGGGGCGACGTACCTACGAGCAGTACTTC. Its translation: CASSLRARGRRTYEQYF. The chain uses TRBV7-6 and TRBJ2-7; 8 bases are shared with TRBD1. This CDR3 is 17 amino acids long. Germline-derived CDR1 and CDR2 are SGHVS and FNYEAQ. V shed 2 bases, J shed 2 bases, and the junction held 11 bases outside the gene matches.

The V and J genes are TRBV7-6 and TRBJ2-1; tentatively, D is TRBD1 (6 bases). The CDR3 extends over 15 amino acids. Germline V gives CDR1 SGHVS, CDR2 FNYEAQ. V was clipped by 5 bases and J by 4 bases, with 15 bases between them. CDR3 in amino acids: CASSRGQRKYNEQFF. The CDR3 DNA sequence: TGTGCCAGCAGCCGCGGACAGCGGAAATACAATGAGCAGTTCTTC.